This T cell receptor (beta chain) was documented in a study of cytomegalovirus exposure and HLA in healthy donors. Study as a whole: From donors who were HLA-typed, an early data release held about 89 million unique TCRs.

Each donor was healthy, and each was a bone marrow donor. In regard to this clone: Antigen: not known.

PCR employed 60 Vbeta and 13 Jbeta primers. Data came from immunoSEQ multiplex PCR; TCRdb stores just in-frame clones and leaves some out. The repertoire includes fewer than 200,000 clones, about 81% of them detected once, and approximately 2% sits in the top ten. The V and J ends lost 3 bases and 5 bases respectively, with 11 bases between them. Germline V lookup: CDR1 SGHAT, CDR2 FQNNGV. This CDR3 has 15 residues. General study results and limits: Accurate HLA-A and HLA-B prediction from TCR beta sequences was reported for most subjects. There were a few CMV-associated chains whose specificity for CMV antigens was confirmed in vitro.

The genes are TRBV11-2 and TRBJ1-6, with D maybe TRBD1 (6 bases). This sequence was found in a woman aged 25 to 39 in good health and CMV-seronegative. The sequenced material came from PBMCs. CDR3 nucleotides: TGTGCCAGCAGCTTCGGGACACTAGATAATTCACCCCTCCACTTT. It codes for CASSFGTLDNSPLHF. The variable domain in full, completed from reference TRBV11-2 and TRBJ1-6, reads EAGVAQSPRYKIIEKRQSVAFWCNPISGHATLYWYQQILGQGPKLLIQFQNNGVVDDSQLPKDRFSAERLKGVDSTLKIQPAKLEDSAVYLCASSFGTLDNSPLHFGNGTRLTVT.